This TCR beta chain stems from a study of Graves' ophthalmopathy and Graves' hyperthyroidism. The authors amplified TCR beta CDR3 regions from RNA transcripts. RT-PCR in the first round used HTBI primers; a second-round multiplex PCR followed. TCRdb analysed the multiplex PCR reads with MiXCR anew, one entry per CDR3 protein. The repertoire includes 450,000 to 600,000 distinct CDR3 sequences, under 45% of them detected once, and less than 4.5% sits in the top ten. CDR1 and CDR2 from the germline V gene are SQVTM and ANQGSEA. Trimming at V came to 4 bases and at J to 5 bases, leaving 5 bases not matched to a gene. The CDR3 loop spans 12 amino acids. This clonotype was recorded at least ten times.

The TCR comes from an adult man with Graves' hyperthyroidism. The specimen sequenced was peripheral blood or thyroid tissue (not recorded which). This chain connects TRBV29-1 to TRBJ2-7, with 7 bases lining up with TRBD1. The CDR3 region has the DNA TGCAGCGTTGTGAAGGGGGCCCACGAGCAGTACTTC. This codes for CSVVKGAHEQYF.